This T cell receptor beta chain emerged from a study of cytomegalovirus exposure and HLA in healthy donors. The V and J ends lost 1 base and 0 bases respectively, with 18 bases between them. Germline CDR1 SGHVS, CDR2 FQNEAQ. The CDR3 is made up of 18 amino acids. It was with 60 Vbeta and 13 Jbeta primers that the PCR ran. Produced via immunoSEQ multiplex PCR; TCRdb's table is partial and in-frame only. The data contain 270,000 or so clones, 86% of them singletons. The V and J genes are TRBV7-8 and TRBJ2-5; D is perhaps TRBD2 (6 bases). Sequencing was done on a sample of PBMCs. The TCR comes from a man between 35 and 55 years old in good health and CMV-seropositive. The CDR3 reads CASSLVGSGGTYQETQYF. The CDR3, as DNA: TGTGCCAGCAGCTTAGTCGGGTCCGGCGGGACGTACCAAGAGACCCAGTACTTC.